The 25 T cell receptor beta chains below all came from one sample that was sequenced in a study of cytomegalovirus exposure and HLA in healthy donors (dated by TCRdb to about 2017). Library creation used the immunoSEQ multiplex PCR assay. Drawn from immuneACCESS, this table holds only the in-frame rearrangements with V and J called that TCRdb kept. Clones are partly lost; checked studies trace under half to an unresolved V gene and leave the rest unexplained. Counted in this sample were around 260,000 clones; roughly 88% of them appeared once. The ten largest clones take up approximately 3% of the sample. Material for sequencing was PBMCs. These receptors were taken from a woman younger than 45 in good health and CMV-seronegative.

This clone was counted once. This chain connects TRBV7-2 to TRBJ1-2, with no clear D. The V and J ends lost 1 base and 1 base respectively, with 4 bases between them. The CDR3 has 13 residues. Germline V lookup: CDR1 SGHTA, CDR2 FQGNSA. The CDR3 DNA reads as TGTGCCAGCAGCTTAGAGTTTAACTATGGCTACACCTTC. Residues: CASSLEFNYGYTF.

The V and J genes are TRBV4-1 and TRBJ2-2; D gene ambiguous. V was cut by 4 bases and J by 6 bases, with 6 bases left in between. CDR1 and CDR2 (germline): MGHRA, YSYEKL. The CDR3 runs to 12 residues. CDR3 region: CASSPVSGELFF. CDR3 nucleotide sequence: TGCGCCAGCAGCCCCGTCTCCGGGGAGCTGTTTTTT.

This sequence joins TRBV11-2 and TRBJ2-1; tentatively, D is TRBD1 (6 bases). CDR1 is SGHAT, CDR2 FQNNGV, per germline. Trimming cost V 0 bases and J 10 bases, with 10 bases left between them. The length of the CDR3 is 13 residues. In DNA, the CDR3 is TGTGCCAGCAGCTTAGAATTCAGGGGAGAGCAGTTCTTC. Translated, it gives CASSLEFRGEQFF.

CDR3 in amino acids: CASTSARGGQYF. Here the CDR3 DNA reads TGTGCCAGCACCTCGGCCCGGGGGGGCCAGTACTTC. The chain combines TRBV6-5 with TRBJ2-5, with TRBD2 identical over 8 bases. Trimming cost V 7 bases and J 10 bases; bases outside gene matches: 8. Germline-derived CDR1 and CDR2 are MNHEY and SVGAGI. This CDR3 comprises 12 residues.

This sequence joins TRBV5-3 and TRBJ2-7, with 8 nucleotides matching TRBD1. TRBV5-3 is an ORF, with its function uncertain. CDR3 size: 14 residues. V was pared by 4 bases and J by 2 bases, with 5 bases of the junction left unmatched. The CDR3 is CARSSRTGTYEQYF. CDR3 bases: TGTGCCAGAAGCAGCCGGACAGGGACCTACGAGCAGTACTTC.

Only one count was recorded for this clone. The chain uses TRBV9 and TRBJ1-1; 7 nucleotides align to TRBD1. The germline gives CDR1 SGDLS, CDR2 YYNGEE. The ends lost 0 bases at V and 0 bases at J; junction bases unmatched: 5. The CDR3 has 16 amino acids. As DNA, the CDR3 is TGTGCCAGCAGCGTAGGGGGACAGTCTTTGAACACTGAAGCTTTCTTT. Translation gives CASSVGGQSLNTEAFF.

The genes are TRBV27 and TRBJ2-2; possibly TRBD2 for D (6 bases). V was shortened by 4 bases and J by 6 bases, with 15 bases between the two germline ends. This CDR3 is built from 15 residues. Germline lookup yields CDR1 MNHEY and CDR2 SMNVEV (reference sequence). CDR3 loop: CASSSITSFAGELFF. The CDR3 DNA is TGTGCCAGCAGTTCCATAACTAGCTTCGCCGGGGAGCTGTTTTTT.

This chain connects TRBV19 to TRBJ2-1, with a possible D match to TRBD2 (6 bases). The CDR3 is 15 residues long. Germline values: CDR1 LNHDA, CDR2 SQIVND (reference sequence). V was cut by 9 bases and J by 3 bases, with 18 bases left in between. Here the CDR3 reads CASTGRTENYNEQFF. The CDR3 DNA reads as TGTGCCAGCACTGGGAGGACTGAGAACTACAATGAGCAGTTCTTC.

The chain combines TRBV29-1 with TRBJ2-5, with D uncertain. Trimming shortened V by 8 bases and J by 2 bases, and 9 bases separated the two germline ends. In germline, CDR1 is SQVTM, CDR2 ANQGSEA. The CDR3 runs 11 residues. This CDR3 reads CSTTEQETQYF. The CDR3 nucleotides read TGCAGCACCACGGAGCAAGAGACCCAGTACTTC.

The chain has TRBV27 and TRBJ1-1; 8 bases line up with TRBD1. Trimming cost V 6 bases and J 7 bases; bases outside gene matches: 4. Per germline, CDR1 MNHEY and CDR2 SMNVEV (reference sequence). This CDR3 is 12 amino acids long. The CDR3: CASRLDRGEAFF. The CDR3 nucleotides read TGTGCCAGCAGACTTGACAGGGGTGAAGCTTTCTTT.

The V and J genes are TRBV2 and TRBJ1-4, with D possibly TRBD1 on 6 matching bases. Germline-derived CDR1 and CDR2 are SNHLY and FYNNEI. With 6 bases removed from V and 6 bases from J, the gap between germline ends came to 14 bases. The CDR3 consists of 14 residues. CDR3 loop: CASSQGRADEKLFF. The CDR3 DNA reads TGTGCCAGCAGCCAGGGGAGGGCGGATGAAAAACTGTTTTTT.

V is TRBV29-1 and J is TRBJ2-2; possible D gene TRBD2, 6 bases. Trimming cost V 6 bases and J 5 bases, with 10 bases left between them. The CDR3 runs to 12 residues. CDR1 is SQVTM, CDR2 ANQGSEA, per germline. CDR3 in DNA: TGCAGCGTCGGGACTCGGACCGGGGAGCTGTTTTTT. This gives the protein CSVGTRTGELFF.

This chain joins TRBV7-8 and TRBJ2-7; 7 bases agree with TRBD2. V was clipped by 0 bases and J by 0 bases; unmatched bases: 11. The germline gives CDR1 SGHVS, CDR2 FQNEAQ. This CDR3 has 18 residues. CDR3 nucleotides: TGTGCCAGCAGCTTAGCCCCGGGGGGAGGCGCCCTCTCCTACGAGCAGTACTTC. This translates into CASSLAPGGGALSYEQYF.

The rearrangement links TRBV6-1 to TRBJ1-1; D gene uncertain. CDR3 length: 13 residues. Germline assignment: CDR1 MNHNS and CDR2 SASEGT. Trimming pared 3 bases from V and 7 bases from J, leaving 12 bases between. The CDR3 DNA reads TGTGCCAGCAGTGATTTGGGGTTCGGTGAAGCTTTCTTT. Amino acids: CASSDLGFGEAFF.

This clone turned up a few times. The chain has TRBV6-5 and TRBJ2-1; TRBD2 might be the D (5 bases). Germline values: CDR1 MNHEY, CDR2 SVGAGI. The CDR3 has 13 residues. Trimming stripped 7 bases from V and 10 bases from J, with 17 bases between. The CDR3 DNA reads TGTGCCAGCACCGAGATTAGTGGACTGGAGCAGTTCTTC. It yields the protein CASTEISGLEQFF.

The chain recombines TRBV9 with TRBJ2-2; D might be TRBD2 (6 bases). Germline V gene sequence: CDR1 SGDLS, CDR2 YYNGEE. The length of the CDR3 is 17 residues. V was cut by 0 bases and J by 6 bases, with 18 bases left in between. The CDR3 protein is CASSVVGSGGFAGELFF. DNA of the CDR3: TGTGCCAGCAGCGTAGTGGGTAGCGGTGGGTTCGCCGGGGAGCTGTTTTTT.

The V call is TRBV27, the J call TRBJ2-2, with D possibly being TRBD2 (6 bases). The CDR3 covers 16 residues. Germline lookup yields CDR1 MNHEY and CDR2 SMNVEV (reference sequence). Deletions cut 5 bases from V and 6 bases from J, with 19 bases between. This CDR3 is CASSRPSRGMAGELFF. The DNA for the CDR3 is TGTGCCAGCAGTCGCCCTAGTCGGGGGATGGCCGGGGAGCTGTTTTTT.

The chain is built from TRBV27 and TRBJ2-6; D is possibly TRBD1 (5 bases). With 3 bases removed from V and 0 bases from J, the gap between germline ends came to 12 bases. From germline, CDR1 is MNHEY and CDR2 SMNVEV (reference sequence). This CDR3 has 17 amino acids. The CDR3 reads CASSFLTGSSGANVLTF. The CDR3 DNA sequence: TGTGCCAGCAGTTTTCTAACAGGAAGCTCTGGGGCCAACGTCCTGACTTTC.

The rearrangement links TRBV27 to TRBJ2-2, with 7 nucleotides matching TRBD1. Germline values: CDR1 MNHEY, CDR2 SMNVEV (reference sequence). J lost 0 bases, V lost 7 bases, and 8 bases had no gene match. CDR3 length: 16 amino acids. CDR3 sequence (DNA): TGTGCCAGCACCCCCGAGGGGACAGCGAACACCGGGGAGCTGTTTTTT. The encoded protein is CASTPEGTANTGELFF.

This CDR3 is CASRTGHLYEQYF. CDR3 coding DNA: TGTGCCAGCAGGACTGGACACCTCTACGAGCAGTACTTC. The V call is TRBV28, the J call TRBJ2-7, with a possible D match to TRBD1 (5 bases). V was trimmed by 6 bases and J by 3 bases, leaving 12 bases between them. Germline V gene data show CDR1 as MDHEN and CDR2 as SYDVKM. The CDR3 spans 13 residues.

CDR3 DNA sequence: TGTGCCAGCAGCGCCGGGACTAGCGGGAGGTCGTCCTACAATGAGCAGTTCTTC. This gives the protein CASSAGTSGRSSYNEQFF. V usage is TRBV11-1 and J usage is TRBJ2-1, with 15 bases aligning to TRBD2. CDR1 is SGHAT, CDR2 FQDESV, per germline (reference sequence). The CDR3 is made up of 18 amino acids. The ends lost 5 bases at V and 1 base at J; junction bases unmatched: 6.

The CDR3 is CASSVSGDSGANVLTF. The CDR3 DNA sequence: TGTGCCAGCAGTGTTTCAGGGGACTCTGGGGCCAACGTCCTGACTTTC. The gene calls are TRBV2 and TRBJ2-6, with D possibly matching TRBD1 (6 bases). This CDR3 region has 16 residues. V lost 4 bases to trimming and J lost 0 bases, with 10 bases between them. Germline V gene sequence: CDR1 SNHLY, CDR2 FYNNEI.

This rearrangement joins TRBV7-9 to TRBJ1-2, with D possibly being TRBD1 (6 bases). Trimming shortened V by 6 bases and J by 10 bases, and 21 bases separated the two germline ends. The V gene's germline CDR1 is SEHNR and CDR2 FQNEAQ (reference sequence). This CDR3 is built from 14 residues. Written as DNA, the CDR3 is TGTGCCAGCAGAAGGACAGTTGATGGCTACACCTACACCTTC. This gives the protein CASRRTVDGYTYTF. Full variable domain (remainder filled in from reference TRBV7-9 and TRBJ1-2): DTGVSQNPRHKITKRGQNVTFRCDPISEHNRLYWYRQTLGQGPEFLTYFQNEAQLEKSRLLSDRFSAERPKGSFSTLEIQRTEQGDSAMYLCASRRTVDGYTYTFGSGTRLTVV.

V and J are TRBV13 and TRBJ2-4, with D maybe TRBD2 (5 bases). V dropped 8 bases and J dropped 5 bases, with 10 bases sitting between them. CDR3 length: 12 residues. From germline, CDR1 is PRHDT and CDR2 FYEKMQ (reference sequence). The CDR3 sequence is CASRRGENIQYF. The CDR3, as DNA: TGTGCCAGCCGACGGGGAGAAAACATTCAGTACTTC.

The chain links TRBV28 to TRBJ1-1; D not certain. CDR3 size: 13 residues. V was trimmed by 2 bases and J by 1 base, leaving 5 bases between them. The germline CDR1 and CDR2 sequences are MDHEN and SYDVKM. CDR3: CASSLIRNTEAFF. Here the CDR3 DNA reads TGTGCCAGCAGTTTAATCCGGAACACTGAAGCTTTCTTT.